The rows below give T cell receptor beta chains drawn from one sample of a study of cytomegalovirus exposure and HLA in healthy donors. Assay: immunoSEQ multiplex PCR; the TCRdb copy retains only in-frame clones and omits some. The repertoire has 150,000 to 200,000 clones, 65% to 85% of them found once; the top ten carry 6.3%. Material: PBMCs. The receptors derive from a male donor in good health and CMV-seropositive. Both conserved end residues are trimmed from each CDR3. Size values are once, few and many counts, or a class for expanded clones, and some rows have none.

V	size	CDR3
TRBV5-4	-	ASSRGGLAGSTDTQY
TRBV27	-	ASSPDRSYGYT
TRBV11-3	-	ASSSLDWVSGRETQY
TRBV13	-	ASSPPGRGRYNEQF
TRBV6-1	-	ASSGTGIHGYT
TRBV19	-	ASRLAGVTGELF
TRBV7-8	few	ASSRLGGDGETQY
TRBV11-3	once	ASSRDSRPYEQY
TRBV30	-	AWRQGMGNQPQH
TRBV11-2	-	ASSQGNTGFEWITGELF
TRBV5-4	-	ASSRRMTGNSNQPQH
TRBV5-1	-	ASSQGGEETQY
TRBV19	-	ASIGRGTGGEKLF
TRBV7-9	few	ASSLGPGEQF
TRBV19	-	ASKGRGQDTQY
TRBV5-1	-	ASSLGGGDYYNEQF
TRBV10-3	-	AIMGQGEQPQH
TRBV19	once	ASSIRAGGHPYEQY
TRBV9	-	ASSEGVNTEAF
TRBV6-1	-	ASRASVGVTYEQY
TRBV19	-	ASSRGTGAWYGYT
TRBV7-2	-	ASSPTGTGGTGGYT
TRBV29-1	-	SAEQGAADTQY
TRBV19	-	ASSVRDRRFNQPQH
TRBV14	-	ASSQEGSRRGNTIY
TRBV5-6	-	ASSLGQYTEAF
TRBV6-4	-	ATGREFEQF
TRBV5-4	few	ASSPGQGRDEQY
TRBV10-3	-	AISESGTSGDYEQY
TRBV5-1	-	ASSPFSGITDTQY
TRBV7-3	-	ASSLSGDYEQF
TRBV7-3	-	ATSRHGGQGSGGYT
TRBV23-1	few	ASSQGGVGTEEGNEQF
TRBV25-1	-	ASSASDRASNQPQH
TRBV9	-	ASSVGQGGEKLF
TRBV2	-	ASSEGVTNQPQH
TRBV28	-	ASSSPDTQGYNEQF
TRBV7-8	once	ASSSDGGATQPQH
TRBV28	few	ASSFGEHGTGELF
TRBV30	-	AWSSQGNGNTIY
TRBV29-1	-	SVVGVGGSYEQY
TRBV27	-	ASTLHRDRGIGEQY
TRBV6-5	-	ASSPNRNTEAF
TRBV5-6	-	ASSLEPGNYGYT
TRBV7-2	-	ASSFPGELF
TRBV29-1	-	SVATSWETQY
TRBV25-1	few	ASSEAGGTEAF
TRBV6-1	-	ASSDDGGFGTGELF
TRBV19	-	ASSIIRTSVGTDTQY
TRBV13	-	ASSLGPADTQY
TRBV28	-	ASSYRDREVYEQY
TRBV4-1	-	ASSRASTSGSVNEQF
TRBV27	-	ASRLAGVEQF
TRBV27	-	ASSYKREGLYEQY
TRBV5-1	-	ASRRSGSADTQY